Sequencing of this TCR beta chain was carried out in a study of blood T cell repertoires in COVID-19. TCRdb's copy holds only in-frame clones and misses some; the assay was immunoSEQ multiplex PCR. The sample lists around 200,000 clones; 65% to 85% were seen once. The receptor comes from a man aged 50-59 years with active or convalescent COVID-19. The specimen was peripheral blood.

The DNA for the CDR3 is TGTGCCAGCAGTTACTTGGGACAGGGGGCGGTCGAGCAGTACTTC. As protein: CASSYLGQGAVEQYF. The chain employs TRBV6-5 and TRBJ2-7; 12 nucleotides line up with TRBD1. The CDR3 consists of 15 residues. Germline-derived CDR1 and CDR2 are MNHEY and SVGAGI. Germline trimming cut 1 base from V and 6 bases from J; bases unmatched to any gene: 4.